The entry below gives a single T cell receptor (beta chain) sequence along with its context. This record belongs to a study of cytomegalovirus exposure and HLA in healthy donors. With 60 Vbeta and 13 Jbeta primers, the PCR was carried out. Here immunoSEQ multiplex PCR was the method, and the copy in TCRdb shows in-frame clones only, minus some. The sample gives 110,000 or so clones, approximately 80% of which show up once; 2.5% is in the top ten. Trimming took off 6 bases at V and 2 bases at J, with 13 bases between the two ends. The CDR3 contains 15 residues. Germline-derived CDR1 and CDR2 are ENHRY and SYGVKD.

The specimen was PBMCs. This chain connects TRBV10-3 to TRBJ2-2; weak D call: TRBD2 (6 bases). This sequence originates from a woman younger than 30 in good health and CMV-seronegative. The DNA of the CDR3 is TGTGCCATCAGCGTCGGGACTCGAAACACCGGGGAGCTGTTTTTT. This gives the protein CAISVGTRNTGELFF.